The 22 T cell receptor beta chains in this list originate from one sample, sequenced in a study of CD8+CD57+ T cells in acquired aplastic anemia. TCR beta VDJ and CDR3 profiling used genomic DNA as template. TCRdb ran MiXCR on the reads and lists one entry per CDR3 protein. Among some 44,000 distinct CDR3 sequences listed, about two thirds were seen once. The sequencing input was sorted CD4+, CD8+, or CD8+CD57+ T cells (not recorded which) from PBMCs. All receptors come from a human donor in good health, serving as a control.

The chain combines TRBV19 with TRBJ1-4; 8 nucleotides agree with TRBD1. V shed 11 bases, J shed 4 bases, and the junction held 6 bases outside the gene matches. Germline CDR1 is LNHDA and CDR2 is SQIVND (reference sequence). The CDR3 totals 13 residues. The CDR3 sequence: CALPGTGNEKLFF. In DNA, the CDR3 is TGTGCCCTACCCGGGACAGGTAATGAAAAACTGTTTTTT.

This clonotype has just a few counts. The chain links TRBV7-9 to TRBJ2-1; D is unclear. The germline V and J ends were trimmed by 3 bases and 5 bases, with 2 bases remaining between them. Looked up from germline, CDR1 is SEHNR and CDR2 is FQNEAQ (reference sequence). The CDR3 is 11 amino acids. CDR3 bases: TGTGCCAGCAGCTTCAACAATGAGCAGTTCTTC. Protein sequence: CASSFNNEQFF.

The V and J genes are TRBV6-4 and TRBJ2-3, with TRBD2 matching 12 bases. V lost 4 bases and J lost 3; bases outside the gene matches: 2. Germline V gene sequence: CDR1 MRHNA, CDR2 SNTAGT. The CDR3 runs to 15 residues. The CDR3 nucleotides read TGTGCCAGCAGTGCCGGGACTAGCGGGACAGATACGCAGTATTTT. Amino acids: CASSAGTSGTDTQYF.

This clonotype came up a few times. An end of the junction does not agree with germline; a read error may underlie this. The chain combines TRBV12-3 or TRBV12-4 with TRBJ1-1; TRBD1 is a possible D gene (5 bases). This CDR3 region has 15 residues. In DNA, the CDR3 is TGTGCCAGCAGTTTAGGGACAAGACAGAACGCTGAAGCTTTCTTT. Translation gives CASSLGTRQNAEAFF.

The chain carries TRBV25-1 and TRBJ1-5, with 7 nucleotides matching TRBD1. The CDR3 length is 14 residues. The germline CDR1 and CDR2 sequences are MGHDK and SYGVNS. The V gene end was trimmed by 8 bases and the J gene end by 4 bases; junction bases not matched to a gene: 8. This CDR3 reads CASARTGINQPQHF. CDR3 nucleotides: TGTGCCAGCGCCAGGACAGGAATTAATCAGCCCCAGCATTTT.

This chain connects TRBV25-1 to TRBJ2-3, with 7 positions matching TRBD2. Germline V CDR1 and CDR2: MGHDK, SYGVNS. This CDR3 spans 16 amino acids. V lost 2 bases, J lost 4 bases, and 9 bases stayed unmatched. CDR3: CASSEQLAGASDTQYF. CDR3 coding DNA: TGTGCCAGCAGTGAACAGCTCGCGGGAGCGTCAGATACGCAGTATTTT.

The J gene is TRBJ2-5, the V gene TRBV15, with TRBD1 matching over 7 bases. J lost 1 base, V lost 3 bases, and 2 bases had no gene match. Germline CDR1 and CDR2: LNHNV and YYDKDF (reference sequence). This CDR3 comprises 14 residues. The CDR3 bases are TGTGCCACCAGCAGCCGACAGGGCCAAGAGACCCAGTACTTC. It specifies CATSSRQGQETQYF. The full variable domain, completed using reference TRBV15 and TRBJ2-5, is DAMVIQNPRYQVTQFGKPVTLSCSQTLNHNVMYWYQQKSSQAPKLLFHYYDKDFNNEADTPDNFQSRRPNTSFCFLDIRSPGLGDTAMYLCATSSRQGQETQYFGPGTRLLVL.

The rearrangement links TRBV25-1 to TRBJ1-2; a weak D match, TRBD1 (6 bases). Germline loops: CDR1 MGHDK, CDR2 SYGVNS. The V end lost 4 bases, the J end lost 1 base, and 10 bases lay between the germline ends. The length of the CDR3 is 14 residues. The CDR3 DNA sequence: TGTGCCAGCAGTGCTCTACAGGGTAACTATGGCTACACCTTC. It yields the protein CASSALQGNYGYTF.

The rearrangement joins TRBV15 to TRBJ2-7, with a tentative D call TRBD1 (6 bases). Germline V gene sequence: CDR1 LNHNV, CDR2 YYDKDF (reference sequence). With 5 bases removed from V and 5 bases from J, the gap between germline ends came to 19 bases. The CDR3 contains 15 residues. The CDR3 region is CATSRRGTGSDEQYF. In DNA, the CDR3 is TGTGCCACCAGCCGAAGGGGAACAGGGTCCGACGAGCAGTACTTC.

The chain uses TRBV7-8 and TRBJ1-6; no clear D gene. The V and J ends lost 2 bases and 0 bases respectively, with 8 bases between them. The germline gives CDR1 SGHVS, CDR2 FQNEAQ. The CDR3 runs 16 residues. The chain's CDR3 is CASSLYVSSYNSPLHF. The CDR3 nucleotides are TGTGCCAGCAGCTTATACGTGAGCTCCTATAATTCACCCCTCCACTTT.

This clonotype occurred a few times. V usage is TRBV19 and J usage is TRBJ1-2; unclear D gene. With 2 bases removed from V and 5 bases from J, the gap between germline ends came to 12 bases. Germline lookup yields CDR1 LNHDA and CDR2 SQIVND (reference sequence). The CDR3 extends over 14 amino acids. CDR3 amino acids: CASSIQPGGYGYTF. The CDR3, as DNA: TGTGCCAGTAGTATACAACCAGGAGGGTATGGCTACACCTTC.

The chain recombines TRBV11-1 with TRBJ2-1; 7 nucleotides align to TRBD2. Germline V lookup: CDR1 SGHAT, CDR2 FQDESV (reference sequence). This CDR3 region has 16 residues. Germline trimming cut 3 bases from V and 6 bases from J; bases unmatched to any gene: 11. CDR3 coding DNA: TGTGCCAGCAGCTTGGGAGGCTGGACTAGAGGCAATGAGCAGTTCTTC. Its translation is CASSLGGWTRGNEQFF.

For the CDR3, the DNA is TGTGCCACCAGCAGAGATCGGACATTCGGAAACACCATATATTTT. The encoded protein is CATSRDRTFGNTIYF. The chain links TRBV15 to TRBJ1-3; a weak D match, TRBD1 (5 bases). Germline V gene sequence: CDR1 LNHNV, CDR2 YYDKDF (reference sequence). V was trimmed by 0 bases and J by 4 bases, leaving 10 bases between them. The CDR3 length is 15 residues.

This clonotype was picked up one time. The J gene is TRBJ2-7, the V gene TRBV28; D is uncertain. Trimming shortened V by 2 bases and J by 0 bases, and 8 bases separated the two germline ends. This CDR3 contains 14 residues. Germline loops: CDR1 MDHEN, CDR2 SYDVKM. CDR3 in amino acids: CASSLGGNSYEQYF. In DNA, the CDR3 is TGTGCCAGCAGTTTAGGTGGCAACTCCTACGAGCAGTACTTC.

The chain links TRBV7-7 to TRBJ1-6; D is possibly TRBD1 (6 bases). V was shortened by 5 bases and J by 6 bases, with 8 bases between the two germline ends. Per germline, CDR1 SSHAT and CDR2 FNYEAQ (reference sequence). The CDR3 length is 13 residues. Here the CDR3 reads CASSGQLNSPLHF. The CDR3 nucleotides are TGTGCCAGCAGCGGACAGCTTAATTCACCCCTCCACTTT. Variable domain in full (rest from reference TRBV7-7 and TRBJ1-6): GAGVSQSPRYKVTKRGQDVTLRCDPISSHATLYWYQQALGQGPEFLTYFNYEAQPDKSGLPSDRFSAERPEGSISTLTIQRTEQRDSAMYRCASSGQLNSPLHFGNGTRLTVT.

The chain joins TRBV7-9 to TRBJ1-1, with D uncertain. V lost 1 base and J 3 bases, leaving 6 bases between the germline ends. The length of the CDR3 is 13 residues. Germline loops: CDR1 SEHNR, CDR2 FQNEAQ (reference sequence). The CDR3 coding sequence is TGTGCCAGCAGCTTAGATGCAGACACTGAAGCTTTCTTT. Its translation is CASSLDADTEAFF. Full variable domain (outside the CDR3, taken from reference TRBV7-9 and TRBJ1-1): DTGVSQNPRHKITKRGQNVTFRCDPISEHNRLYWYRQTLGQGPEFLTYFQNEAQLEKSRLLSDRFSAERPKGSFSTLEIQRTEQGDSAMYLCASSLDADTEAFFGQGTRLTVV.

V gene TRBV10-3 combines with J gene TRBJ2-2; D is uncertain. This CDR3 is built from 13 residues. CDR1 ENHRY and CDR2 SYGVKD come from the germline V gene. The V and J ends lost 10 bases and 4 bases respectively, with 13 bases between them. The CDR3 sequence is CASSIRATGELFF. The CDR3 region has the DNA TGTGCCAGCAGCATACGGGCCACCGGGGAGCTGTTTTTT.

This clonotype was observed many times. The CDR3 DNA is TGTGCCAGCAGTTATGGGGACAGCTATGGCTACACCTTC. Translated, it gives CASSYGDSYGYTF. The chain links TRBV6-5 to TRBJ1-2, with TRBD1 identical over 7 bases. Per germline, CDR1 MNHEY and CDR2 SVGAGI. CDR3 length: 13 residues. The trim removed 3 bases at V and 4 bases at J, leaving 2 bases unmatched.

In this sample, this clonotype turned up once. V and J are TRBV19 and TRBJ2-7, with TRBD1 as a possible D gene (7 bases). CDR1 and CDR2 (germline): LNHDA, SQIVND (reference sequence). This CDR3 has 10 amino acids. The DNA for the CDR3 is TGTGCGACAGGGAGGCACGAGCAGTACTTC. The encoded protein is CATGRHEQYF.

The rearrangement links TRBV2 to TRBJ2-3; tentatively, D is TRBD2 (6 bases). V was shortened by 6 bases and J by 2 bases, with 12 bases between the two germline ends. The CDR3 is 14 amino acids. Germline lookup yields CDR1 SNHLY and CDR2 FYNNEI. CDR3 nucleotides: TGTGCCAGCAGAGTGACTAGTAACACAGATACGCAGTATTTT. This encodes CASRVTSNTDTQYF.

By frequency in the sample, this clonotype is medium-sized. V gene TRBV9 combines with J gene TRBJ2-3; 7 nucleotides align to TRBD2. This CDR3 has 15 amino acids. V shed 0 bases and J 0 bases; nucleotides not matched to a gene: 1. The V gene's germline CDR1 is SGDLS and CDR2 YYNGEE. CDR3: CASSVVAGSTDTQYF. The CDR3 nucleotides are TGTGCCAGCAGCGTAGTAGCGGGTAGCACAGATACGCAGTATTTT.

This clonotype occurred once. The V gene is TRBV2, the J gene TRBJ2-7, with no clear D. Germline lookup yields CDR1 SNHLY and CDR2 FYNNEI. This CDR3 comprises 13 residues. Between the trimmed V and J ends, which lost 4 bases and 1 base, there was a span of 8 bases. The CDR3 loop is CASSVTGSYEQYF. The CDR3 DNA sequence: TGTGCCAGCAGTGTCACCGGATCCTACGAGCAGTACTTC.